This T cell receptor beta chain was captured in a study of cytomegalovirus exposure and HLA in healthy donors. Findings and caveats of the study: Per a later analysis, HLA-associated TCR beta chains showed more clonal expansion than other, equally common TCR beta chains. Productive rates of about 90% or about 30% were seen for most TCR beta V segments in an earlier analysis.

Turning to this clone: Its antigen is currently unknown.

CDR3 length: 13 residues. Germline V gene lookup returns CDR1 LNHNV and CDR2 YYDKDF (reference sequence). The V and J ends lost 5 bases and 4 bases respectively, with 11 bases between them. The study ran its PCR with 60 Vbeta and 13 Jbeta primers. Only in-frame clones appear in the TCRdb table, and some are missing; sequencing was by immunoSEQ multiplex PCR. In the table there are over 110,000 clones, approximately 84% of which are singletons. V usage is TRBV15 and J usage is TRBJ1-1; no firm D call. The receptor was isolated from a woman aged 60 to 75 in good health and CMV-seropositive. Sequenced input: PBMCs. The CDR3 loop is CATSYPGSTEAFF. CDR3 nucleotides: TGTGCCACCAGCTACCCGGGGTCCACTGAAGCTTTCTTT.